These T cell receptor beta chains were read from a single sample in a study of neurological immune-mediated disorders. TCRdb re-derived calls from the 5' RACE reads in MiXCR, one entry per CDR3 protein. The sample consists of about 48,000 distinct CDR3 sequences, approximately 10% of them appearing once. Sequencing was done on a sample of PBMCs. The receptors were sampled from a woman aged 40 to 49 with HTLV-1-associated myelopathy (HAM/TSP). The CDR3 runs from the conserved cysteine through the conserved F or W. D genes are given only for firm matches. Where a row states a size, it is once, few, many or the class of an expanded clone; other rows omit it.

TRBV3-1	TRBJ2-3	few	TRBD2	TGTGCCAGCAGCCAAGATCGGCAGCGGGGGGTAAGGGGAGATACGCAGTATTTT	CASSQDRQRGVRGDTQYF
TRBV5-4	TRBJ1-3	NA	TRBD1	TGTGCCAGCAGCTTGGTGGGGACAGGGCCAAACACCATATATTTT	CASSLVGTGPNTIYF
TRBV10-3	TRBJ2-5	many	NA	TGTGCCATCAGTGCTCAGGGACTCCAAGAGACCCAGTACTTC	CAISAQGLQETQYF
TRBV28	TRBJ2-1	once	NA	TGTGCCAGCAGTTTCCTATTATGGCACAATGAGCAGTTCTTC	CASSFLLWHNEQFF
TRBV5-1	TRBJ2-1	many	TRBD2	TGCGCCAGCAGCACCACGGGACTAGGCTACAATGAGCAGTTCTTC	CASSTTGLGYNEQFF
TRBV18	TRBJ2-2	NA	TRBD2	TGTGCCAGCTCACCGTGGACTAGCGCCACCAGTGAGCTGTTTTTT	CASSPWTSATSELFF
TRBV6-5	TRBJ2-6	few	NA	TGTGCCAGCAGTTACGGGGAGGCCAACGTCCTGACTTTC	CASSYGEANVLTF
TRBV25-1	TRBJ2-1	few	NA	TGTGCCAGCTCGAAGGGGCAAGGACAGAGCAATGAGCAGTTCTTC	CASSKGQGQSNEQFF
TRBV19	TRBJ1-2	NA	NA	TGTGCCAGTAGTAGGGTCCCCGGGACGAACTATGGCTACACCTTC	CASSRVPGTNYGYTF
TRBV6-6	TRBJ2-4	NA	NA	TGTGCCAGCAGTTACGTCACAGGCGGAAACATTCAGTACTTC	CASSYVTGGNIQYF
TRBV6-5	TRBJ1-6	many	NA	TGTGCCAGCAGTTATTCTGGGGGGTATAATTCACCCCTCCACTTT	CASSYSGGYNSPLHF
TRBV12-3/TRBV12-4	TRBJ2-3	many	NA	TGTGCCAGCAGTTTAAAGCTAGCTGGCACAGATACGCAGTATTTT	CASSLKLAGTDTQYF
TRBV6-1	TRBJ2-3	many	TRBD2	TGTGCCAGCAACGGGGGGGGCTGGGCGACAGATACGCAGTATTTT	CASNGGGWATDTQYF
TRBV19	TRBJ2-2	NA	NA	NA	CASSAGNQRGIQYFGAGELFF
TRBV12-3/TRBV12-4	TRBJ2-2	many	TRBD2	TGTGCCAGCAGTCCCTCAAAGACTAGCGGGGGCGACGGGGAGCTGTTTTTT	CASSPSKTSGGDGELFF